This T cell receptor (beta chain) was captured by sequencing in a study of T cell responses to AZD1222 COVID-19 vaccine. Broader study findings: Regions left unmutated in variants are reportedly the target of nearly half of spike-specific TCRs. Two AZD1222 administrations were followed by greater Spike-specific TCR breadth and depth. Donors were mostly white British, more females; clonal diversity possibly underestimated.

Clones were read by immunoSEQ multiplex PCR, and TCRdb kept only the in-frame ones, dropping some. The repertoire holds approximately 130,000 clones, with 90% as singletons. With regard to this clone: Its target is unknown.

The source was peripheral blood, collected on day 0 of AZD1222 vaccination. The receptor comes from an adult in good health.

CDR3 in DNA: TGTGCCAGCAGTTACGGGACAGGAAAAGAGACCCAGTACTTC. Protein sequence: CASSYGTGKETQYF. This sequence joins TRBV6-5 and TRBJ2-5; 8 bases line up with TRBD1. The CDR3 has 14 amino acids. CDR1 is MNHEY, CDR2 SVGAGI, per germline. J lost 3 bases, V lost 2 bases, and 2 bases had no gene match.